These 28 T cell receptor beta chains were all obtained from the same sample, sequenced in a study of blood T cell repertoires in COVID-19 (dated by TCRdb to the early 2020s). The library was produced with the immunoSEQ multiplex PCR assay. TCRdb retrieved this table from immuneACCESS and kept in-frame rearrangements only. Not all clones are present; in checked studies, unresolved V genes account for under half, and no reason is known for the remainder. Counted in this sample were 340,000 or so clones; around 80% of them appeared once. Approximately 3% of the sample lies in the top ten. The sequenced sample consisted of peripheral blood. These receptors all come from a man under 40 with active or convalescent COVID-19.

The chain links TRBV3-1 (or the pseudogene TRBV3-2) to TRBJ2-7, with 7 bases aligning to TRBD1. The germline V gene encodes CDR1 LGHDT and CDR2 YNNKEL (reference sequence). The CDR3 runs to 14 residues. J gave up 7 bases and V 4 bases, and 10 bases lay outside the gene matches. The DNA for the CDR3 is TGTGCCAGCAGCCGCCGACAGGGCCAGGCGGAGCAGTACTTC. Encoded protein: CASSRRQGQAEQYF.

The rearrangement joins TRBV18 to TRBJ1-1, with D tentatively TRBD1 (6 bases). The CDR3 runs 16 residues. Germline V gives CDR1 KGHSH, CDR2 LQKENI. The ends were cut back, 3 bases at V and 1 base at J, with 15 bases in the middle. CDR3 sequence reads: CASSPVGGDKNTEAFF. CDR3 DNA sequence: TGTGCCAGCTCACCGGTCGGTGGGGACAAGAACACTGAAGCTTTCTTT.

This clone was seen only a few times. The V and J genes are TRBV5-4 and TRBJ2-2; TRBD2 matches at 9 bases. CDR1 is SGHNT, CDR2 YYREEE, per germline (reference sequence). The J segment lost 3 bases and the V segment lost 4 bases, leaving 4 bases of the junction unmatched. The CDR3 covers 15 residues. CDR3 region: CASSPGTSHTGELFF. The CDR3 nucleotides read TGTGCCAGCAGCCCCGGGACTAGCCACACCGGGGAGCTGTTTTTT.

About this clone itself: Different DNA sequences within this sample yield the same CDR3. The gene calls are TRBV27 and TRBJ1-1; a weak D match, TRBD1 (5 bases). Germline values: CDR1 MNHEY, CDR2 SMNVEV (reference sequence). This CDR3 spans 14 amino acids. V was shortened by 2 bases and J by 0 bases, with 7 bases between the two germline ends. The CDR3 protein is CASSLRQMNTEAFF. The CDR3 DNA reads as TGTGCCAGCAGTTTAAGACAGATGAACACTGAAGCTTTCTTT.

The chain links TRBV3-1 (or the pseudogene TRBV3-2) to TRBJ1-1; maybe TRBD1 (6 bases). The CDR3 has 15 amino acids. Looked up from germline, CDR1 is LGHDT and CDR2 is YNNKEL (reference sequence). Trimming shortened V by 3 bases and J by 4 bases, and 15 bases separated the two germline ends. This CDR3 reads CASSQRQAAGTEAFF. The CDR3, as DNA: TGTGCCAGCAGCCAGAGACAGGCCGCGGGCACTGAAGCTTTCTTT.

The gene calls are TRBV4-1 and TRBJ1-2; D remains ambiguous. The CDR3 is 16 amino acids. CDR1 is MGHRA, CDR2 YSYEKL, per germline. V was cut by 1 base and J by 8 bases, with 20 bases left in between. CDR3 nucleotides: TGCGCCAGCAGCCAAGGGTCTCGCGGGGAGTTTAGGGGCTACACCTTC. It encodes CASSQGSRGEFRGYTF.

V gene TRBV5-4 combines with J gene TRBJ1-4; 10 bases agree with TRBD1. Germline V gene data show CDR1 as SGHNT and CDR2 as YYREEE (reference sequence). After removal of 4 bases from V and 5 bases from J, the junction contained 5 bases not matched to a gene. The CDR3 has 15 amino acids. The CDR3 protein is CASSSTGQGNEKLFF. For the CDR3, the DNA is TGTGCCAGCAGCAGTACGGGACAGGGGAATGAAAAACTGTTTTTT. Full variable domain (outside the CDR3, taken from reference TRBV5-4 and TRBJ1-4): ETGVTQSPTHLIKTRGQQVTLRCSSQSGHNTVSWYQQALGQGPQFIFQYYREEENGRGNFPPRFSGLQFPNYSSELNVNALELDDSALYLCASSSTGQGNEKLFFGSGTQLSVL.

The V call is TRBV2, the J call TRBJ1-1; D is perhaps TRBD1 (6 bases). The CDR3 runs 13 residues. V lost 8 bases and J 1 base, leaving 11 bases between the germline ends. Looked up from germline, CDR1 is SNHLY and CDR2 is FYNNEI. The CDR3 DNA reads TGTGCCAGCCAACAGGACAGGAACACTGAAGCTTTCTTT. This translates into CASQQDRNTEAFF.

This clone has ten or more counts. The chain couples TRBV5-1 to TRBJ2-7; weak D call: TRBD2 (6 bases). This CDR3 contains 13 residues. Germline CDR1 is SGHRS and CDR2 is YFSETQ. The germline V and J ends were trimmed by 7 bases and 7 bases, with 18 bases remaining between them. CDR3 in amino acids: CASHLGLAEEQYF. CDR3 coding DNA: TGCGCCAGCCATTTGGGACTTGCGGAAGAGCAGTACTTC.

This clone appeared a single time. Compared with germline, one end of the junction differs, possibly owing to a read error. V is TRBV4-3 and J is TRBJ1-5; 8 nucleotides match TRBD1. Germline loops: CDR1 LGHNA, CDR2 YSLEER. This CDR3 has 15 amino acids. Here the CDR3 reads CARSHDRGGGQPQHF. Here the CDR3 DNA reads TGCGCCCGCAGCCACGACAGGGGAGGAGGTCAGCCCCAGCATTTT.

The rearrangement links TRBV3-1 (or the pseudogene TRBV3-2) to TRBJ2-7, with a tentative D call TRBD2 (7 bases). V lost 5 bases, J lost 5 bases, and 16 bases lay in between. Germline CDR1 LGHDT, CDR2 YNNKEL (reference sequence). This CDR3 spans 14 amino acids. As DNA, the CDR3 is TGTGCCAGCAGCTCAAAGGGGGGGAAGGACGAGCAGTACTTC. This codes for CASSSKGGKDEQYF.

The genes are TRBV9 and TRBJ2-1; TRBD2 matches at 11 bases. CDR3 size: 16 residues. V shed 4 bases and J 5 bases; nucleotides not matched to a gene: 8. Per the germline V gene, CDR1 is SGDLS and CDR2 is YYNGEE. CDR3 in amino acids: CASSSMGTSGHNEQFF. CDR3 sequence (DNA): TGTGCCAGCAGCTCAATGGGGACTAGCGGTCACAATGAGCAGTTCTTC.

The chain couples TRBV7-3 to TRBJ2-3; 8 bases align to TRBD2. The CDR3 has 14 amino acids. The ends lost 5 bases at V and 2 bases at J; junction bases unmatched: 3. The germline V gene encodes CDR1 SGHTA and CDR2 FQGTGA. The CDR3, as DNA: TGTGCCAGCAGCCTGGGACTAGTCACAGATACGCAGTATTTT. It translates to CASSLGLVTDTQYF.

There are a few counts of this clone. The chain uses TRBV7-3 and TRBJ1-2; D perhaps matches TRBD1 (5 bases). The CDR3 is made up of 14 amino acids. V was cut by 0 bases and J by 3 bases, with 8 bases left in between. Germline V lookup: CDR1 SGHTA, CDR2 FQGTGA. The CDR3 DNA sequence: TGTGCCAGCAGCTTAACCGCGACAGACTATGGCTACACCTTC. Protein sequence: CASSLTATDYGYTF.

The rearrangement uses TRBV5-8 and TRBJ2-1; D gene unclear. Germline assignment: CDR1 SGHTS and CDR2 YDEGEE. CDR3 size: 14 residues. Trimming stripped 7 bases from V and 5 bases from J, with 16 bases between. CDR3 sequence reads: CASQLVGKNNEQFF. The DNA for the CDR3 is TGTGCCAGCCAGCTTGTGGGCAAAAACAATGAGCAGTTCTTC. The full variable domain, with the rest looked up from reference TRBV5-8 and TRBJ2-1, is EAGVTQSPTHLIKTRGQQATLRCSPISGHTSVYWYQQALGLGLQFLLWYDEGEERNRGNFPPRFSGRQFPNYSSELNVNALELEDSALYLCASQLVGKNNEQFFGPGTRLTVL.

The CDR3 loop is CASKEDKNYGYTF. In nucleotides, the CDR3 is TGTGCCAGCAAAGAGGACAAGAACTATGGCTACACCTTC. This chain uses TRBV2 with TRBJ1-2, with D tentatively TRBD1 (5 bases). Trimming took off 7 bases at V and 2 bases at J, with 11 bases between the two ends. This CDR3 has 13 amino acids. Germline V CDR1 and CDR2: SNHLY, FYNNEI.

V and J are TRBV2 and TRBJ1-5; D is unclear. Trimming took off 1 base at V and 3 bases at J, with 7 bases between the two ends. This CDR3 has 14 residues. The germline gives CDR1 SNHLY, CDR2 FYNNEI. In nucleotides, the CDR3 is TGTGCCAGCAGTGAAGTGCGGTCCAATCAGCCCCAGCATTTT. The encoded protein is CASSEVRSNQPQHF. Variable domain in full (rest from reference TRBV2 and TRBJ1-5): EPEVTQTPSHQVTQMGQEVILRCVPISNHLYFYWYRQILGQKVEFLVSFYNNEISEKSEIFDDQFSVERPDGSNFTLKIRSTKLEDSAMYFCASSEVRSNQPQHFGDGTRLSIL.

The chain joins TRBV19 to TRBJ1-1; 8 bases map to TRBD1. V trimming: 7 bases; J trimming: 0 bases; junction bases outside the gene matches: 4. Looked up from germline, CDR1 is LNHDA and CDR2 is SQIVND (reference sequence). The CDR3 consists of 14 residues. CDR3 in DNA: TGTGCCAGTAACCGACAGGGGATGAACACTGAAGCTTTCTTT. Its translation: CASNRQGMNTEAFF. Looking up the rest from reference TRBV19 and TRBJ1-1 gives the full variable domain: DGGITQSPKYLFRKEGQNVTLSCEQNLNHDAMYWYRQDPGQGLRLIYYSQIVNDFQKGDIAEGYSVSREKKESFPLTVTSAQKNPTAFYLCASNRQGMNTEAFFGQGTRLTVV.

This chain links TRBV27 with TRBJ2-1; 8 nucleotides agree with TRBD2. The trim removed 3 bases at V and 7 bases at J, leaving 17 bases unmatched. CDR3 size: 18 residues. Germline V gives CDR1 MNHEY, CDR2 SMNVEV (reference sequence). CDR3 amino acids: CASSLGPWREASGNEQFF. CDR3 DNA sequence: TGTGCCAGCAGTTTGGGTCCCTGGCGGGAGGCCTCTGGTAATGAGCAGTTCTTC.

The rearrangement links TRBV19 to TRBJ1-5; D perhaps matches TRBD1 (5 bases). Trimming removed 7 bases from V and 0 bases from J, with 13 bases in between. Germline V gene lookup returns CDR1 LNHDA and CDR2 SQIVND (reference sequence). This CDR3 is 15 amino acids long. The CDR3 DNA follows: TGTGCCAGTACTCAACCGGGGGATAGCAATCAGCCCCAGCATTTT. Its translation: CASTQPGDSNQPQHF.

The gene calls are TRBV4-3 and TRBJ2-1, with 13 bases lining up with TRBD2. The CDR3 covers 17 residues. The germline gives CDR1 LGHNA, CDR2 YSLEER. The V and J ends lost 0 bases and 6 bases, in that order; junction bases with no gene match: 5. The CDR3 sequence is CASSQDTSGRAGNEQFF. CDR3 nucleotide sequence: TGCGCCAGCAGCCAAGATACTAGCGGGAGGGCCGGCAATGAGCAGTTCTTC.

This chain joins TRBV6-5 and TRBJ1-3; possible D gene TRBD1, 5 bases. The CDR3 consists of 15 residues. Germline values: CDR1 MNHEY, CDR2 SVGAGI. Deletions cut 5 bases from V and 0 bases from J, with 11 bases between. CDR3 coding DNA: TGTGCCAGCAGTCCATCAGGGTACTCTGGAAACACCATATATTTT. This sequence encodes CASSPSGYSGNTIYF.

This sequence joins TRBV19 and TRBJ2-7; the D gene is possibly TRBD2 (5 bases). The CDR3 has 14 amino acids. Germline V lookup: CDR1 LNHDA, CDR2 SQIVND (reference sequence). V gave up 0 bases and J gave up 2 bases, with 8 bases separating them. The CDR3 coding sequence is TGTGCCAGTAGTATAGATCGGGAAGCCTACGAGCAGTACTTC. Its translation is CASSIDREAYEQYF.

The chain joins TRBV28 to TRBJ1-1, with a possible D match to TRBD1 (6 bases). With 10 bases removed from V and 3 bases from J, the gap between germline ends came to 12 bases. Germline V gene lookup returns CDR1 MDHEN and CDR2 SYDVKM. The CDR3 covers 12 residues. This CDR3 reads CAITGYDTEAFF. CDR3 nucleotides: TGTGCCATCACAGGGTATGACACTGAAGCTTTCTTT.

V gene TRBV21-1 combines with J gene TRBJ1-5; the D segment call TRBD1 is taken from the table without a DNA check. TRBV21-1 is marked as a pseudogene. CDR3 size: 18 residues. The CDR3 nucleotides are TGTGCCAGCAGCAAAGGGTGGCAGGGGAAGAAAAGCAATCAGCCCCAGCATTTT. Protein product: CASSKGWQGKKSNQPQHF.

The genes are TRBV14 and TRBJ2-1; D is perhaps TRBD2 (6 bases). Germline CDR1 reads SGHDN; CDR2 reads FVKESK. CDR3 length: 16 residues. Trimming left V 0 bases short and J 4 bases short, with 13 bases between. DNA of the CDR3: TGTGCCAGCAGCCAAGATGTCCTAGCGCCGTACAATGAGCAGTTCTTC. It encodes CASSQDVLAPYNEQFF.

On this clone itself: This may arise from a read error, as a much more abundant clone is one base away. This CDR3 is CASSRTGTGNTIYF. The CDR3 nucleotides are TGTGCCAGCAGCCGGACAGGGACAGGAAACACCATATATTTT. This chain links TRBV11-3 with TRBJ1-3, with TRBD1 matching 8 bases. CDR1 is SGHNT and CDR2 is YENEEA in the germline V gene. V gave up 5 bases and J gave up 4 bases; unmatched junction bases: 4. This CDR3 is built from 14 residues.

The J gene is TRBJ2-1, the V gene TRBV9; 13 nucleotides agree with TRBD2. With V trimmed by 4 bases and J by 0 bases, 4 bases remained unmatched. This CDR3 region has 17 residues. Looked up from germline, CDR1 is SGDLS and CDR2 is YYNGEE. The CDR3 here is CASSPRTSGSSYNEQFF. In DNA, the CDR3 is TGTGCCAGCAGCCCTCGGACTAGCGGGAGCTCCTACAATGAGCAGTTCTTC. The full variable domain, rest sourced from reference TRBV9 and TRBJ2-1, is DSGVTQTPKHLITATGQRVTLRCSPRSGDLSVYWYQQSLDQGLQFLIQYYNGEERAKGNILERFSAQQFPDLHSELNLSSLELGDSALYFCASSPRTSGSSYNEQFFGPGTRLTVL.